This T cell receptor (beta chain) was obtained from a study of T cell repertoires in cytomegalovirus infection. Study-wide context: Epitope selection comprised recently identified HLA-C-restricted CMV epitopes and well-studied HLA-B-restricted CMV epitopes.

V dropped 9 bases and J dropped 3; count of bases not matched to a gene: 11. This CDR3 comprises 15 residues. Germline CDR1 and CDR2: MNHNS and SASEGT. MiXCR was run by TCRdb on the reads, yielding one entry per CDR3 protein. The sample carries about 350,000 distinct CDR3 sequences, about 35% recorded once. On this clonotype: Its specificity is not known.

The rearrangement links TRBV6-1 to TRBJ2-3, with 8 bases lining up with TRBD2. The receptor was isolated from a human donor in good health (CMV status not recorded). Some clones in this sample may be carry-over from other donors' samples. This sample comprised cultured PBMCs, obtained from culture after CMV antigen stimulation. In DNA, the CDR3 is TGTGCCAGTGTCAGAAGCGGGAGTAGGACAGATACGCAGTATTTT. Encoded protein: CASVRSGSRTDTQYF.